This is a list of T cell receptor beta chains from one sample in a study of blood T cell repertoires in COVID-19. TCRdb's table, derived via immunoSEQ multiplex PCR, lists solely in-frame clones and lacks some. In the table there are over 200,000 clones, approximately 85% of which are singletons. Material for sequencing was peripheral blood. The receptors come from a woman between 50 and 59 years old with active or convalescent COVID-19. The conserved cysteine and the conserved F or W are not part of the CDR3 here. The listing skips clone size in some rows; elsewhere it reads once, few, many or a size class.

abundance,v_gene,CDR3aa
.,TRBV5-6,ASSFRVNTEAF
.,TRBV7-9,ASSLEYGTQY
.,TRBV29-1,SVEDLFGGGRPPQH
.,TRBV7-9,ASSSPARDRNNEKLF
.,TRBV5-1,ASSLPRTQQPEGTDKNIQY
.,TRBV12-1,ASSFPGQRNYGYT
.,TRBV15,ATSRGGANEKLF
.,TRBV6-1,ASSEWRTSTDTQY
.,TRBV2,ASSVGQNTEAF
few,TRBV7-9,ASSTAGTEAF
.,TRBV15,ATSRVAGGPQDTQY
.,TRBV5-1,ASSLQGEKDTQY
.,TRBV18,ASSPDRGFGYT
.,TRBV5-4,ASSPGLAVHNEQF
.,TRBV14,ASSQDYAGLYREQF
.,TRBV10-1,ASSESAAPRTGELF
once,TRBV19,ASSPRGTARISPLH
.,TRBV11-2,ASSWTSGNTGELF
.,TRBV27,ASSSRGNRGSAEAF
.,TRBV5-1,ASSVGPAGGNTIY
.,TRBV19,ASRSGTSRLEQF
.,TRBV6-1,ASREVAGQGITDTQY
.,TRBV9,ASSVGPSGHTGELF
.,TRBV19,ASSIRVGDEQF
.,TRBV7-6,ASSPGGDQEQY
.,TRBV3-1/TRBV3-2,ASSRLPGLVGETQY
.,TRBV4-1,ASSQDWSGGPYEQF
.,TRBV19,ASRGQGSSPLH
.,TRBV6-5,ASWDRGPDGYT
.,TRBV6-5,ASSYEAPFSEAF
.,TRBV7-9,ASSLLTGEQETQY
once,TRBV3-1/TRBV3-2,ASSPLGGFHTEAF
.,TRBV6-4,ASNPGQGLGYGYT
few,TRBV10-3,AIRQGSEAF
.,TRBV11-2,ASSPSYGYT
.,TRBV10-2,ASSEVEGRPQH